Given below is one T cell receptor beta chain in context. Original data processing: Scientists estimated how many nucleated cells there were by amplifying reference gene primers. TCRdb's table, derived via immunoSEQ multiplex PCR, lists solely in-frame clones and lacks some. That table supplies the V and J calls and clone size; D and trimming were determined from the DNA. The table shows 100,000 or so clones, with about 80% occurring only once. This specimen belongs to a study of blood T cell repertoires in COVID-19. Study at large: The United States, Italy and Spain supplied acute and convalescent COVID-19 samples. In each case, the material was cDNA or gDNA derived from T cells, B-cell-depleted T cells, or PBMCs.

The source material was peripheral blood. The TCR comes from a woman in her 70s with acute or convalescent COVID-19.

The CDR3 region has the DNA TGTGCCACCAGTGATTTACCCCCCTCGGGAGGTTCGACGAAAGAGACCCAGTACTTC. Its protein product is CATSDLPPSGGSTKETQYF. The chain joins TRBV24-1 to TRBJ2-5, with 7 bases lining up with TRBD2. Germline CDR1 is KGHDR and CDR2 is SFDVKD. After removal of 1 base from V and 3 bases from J, the junction contained 16 bases not matched to a gene. This CDR3 spans 19 amino acids.